This record looks at one T cell receptor beta chain sequence and its context. Antigen unknown. This record comes from a study of response to subunit inactivated influenza vaccine. Findings of the study overall: Few new T cells, the authors suggested, are recruited by each seasonal influenza vaccination.

TCRdb independently ran MiXCR on the RT-PCR reads; one entry per CDR3 protein. The repertoire holds about 700,000 distinct CDR3 sequences, approximately 14% seen once, with around a tenth in the top ten. Trimming left V 0 bases short and J 3 bases short, with 20 bases between. This CDR3 has 18 amino acids. CDR1 and CDR2 (germline): LGHNA, YSLEER. The V and J genes are TRBV4-3 and TRBJ2-5, with TRBD2 as a possible D gene (6 bases). The sample consisted of PBMCs from blood, taken about 11 days after vaccination. The clonotype was recovered from a man aged 50 or older who received an inactivated influenza vaccine. The CDR3 sequence: CASSQENGPGTEKETQYF. The CDR3 DNA reads TGCGCCAGCAGCCAAGAGAACGGACCCGGGACTGAAAAAGAGACCCAGTACTTC.